What follows is one T cell receptor beta chain and its context. These data are taken from a study of T cell changes during pregnancy in multiple sclerosis. The table came from immunoSEQ multiplex PCR; TCRdb's copy has only in-frame clones and leaves some out. Counted here are approximately 60,000 clones, roughly 93% occurring once; the ten biggest clones make up over 0.35%. CDR1 is SNHLY and CDR2 is FYNNEI in the germline V gene. The junction had 4 bases not matched to a gene; V was cut back by 7 bases and J by 2 bases. The CDR3 runs 14 residues. The TCR originated in a female donor with multiple sclerosis, enrolled in a pregnancy study. This sequence joins TRBV2 and TRBJ2-3, with 9 bases that match TRBD2. Sequencing used CD4+ T cells from peripheral blood mononuclear cells, obtained before pregnancy. The CDR3 loop is CASNEREVTDTQYF. The CDR3 coding sequence is TGTGCCAGCAATGAGCGGGAGGTCACAGATACGCAGTATTTT.